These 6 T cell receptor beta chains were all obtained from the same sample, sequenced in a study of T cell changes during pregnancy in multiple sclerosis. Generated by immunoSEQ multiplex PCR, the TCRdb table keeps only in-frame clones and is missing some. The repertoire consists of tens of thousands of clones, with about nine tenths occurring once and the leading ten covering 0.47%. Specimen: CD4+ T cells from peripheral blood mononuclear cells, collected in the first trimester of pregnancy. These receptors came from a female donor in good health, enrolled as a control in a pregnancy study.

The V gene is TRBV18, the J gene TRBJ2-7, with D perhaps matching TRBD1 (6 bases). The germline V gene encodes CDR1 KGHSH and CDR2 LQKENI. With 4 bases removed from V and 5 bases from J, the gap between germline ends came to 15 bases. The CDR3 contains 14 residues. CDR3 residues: CASSRSGQTDEQYF. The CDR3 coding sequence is TGTGCCAGCTCACGCTCGGGACAAACCGACGAGCAGTACTTC. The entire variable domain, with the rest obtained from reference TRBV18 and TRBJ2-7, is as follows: NAGVMQNPRHLVRRRGQEARLRCSPMKGHSHVYWYRQLPEEGLKFMVYLQKENIIDESGMPKERFSAEFPKEGPSILRIQQVVRGDSAAYFCASSRSGQTDEQYFGPGTRLTVT.

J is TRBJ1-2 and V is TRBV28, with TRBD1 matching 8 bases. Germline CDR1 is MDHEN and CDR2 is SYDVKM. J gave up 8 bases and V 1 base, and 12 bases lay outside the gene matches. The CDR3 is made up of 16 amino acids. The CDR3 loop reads CASSLSHTRTGRGYTF. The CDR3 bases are TGTGCCAGCAGTTTATCCCACACTCGGACAGGGCGCGGCTACACCTTC.

Here the CDR3 DNA reads TGTGCCAGCAGGGGACAGGGAAACTATGGCTACACCTTC. It translates to CASRGQGNYGYTF. The V gene is TRBV6-5, the J gene TRBJ1-2; TRBD1 aligns across 9 bases. Germline V gene data show CDR1 as MNHEY and CDR2 as SVGAGI. V shed 6 bases and J 2 bases; nucleotides not matched to a gene: 1. This CDR3 spans 13 amino acids.

CDR3 coding DNA: TGTGCCATCAGTAGACAGGGTTCGGGCACTGAAGCTTTCTTT. Its translation: CAISRQGSGTEAFF. This sequence joins TRBV10-3 and TRBJ1-1; 7 bases are shared with TRBD1. The CDR3 consists of 14 residues. CDR1 ENHRY and CDR2 SYGVKD come from the germline V gene. V lost 5 bases, J lost 4 bases, and 7 bases stayed unmatched.

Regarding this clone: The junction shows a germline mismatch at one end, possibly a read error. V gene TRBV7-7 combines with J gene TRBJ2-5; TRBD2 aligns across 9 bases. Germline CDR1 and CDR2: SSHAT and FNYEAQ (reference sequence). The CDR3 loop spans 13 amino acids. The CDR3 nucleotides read TGTGCTAGCAGCTTTAGCGGGGGTGAGACCCAGTACTTC. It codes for CASSFSGGETQYF.

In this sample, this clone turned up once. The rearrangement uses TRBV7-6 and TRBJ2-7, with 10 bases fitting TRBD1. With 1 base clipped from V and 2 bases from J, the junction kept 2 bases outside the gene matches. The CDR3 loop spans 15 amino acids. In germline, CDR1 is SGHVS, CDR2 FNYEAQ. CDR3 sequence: CASSLGDRGTYEQYF. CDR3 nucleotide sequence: TGTGCCAGCAGCTTAGGGGACAGGGGTACCTACGAGCAGTACTTC.